These T cell receptor beta chains were read from a single sample in a study of neurological immune-mediated disorders. TCRdb re-called the 5' RACE reads through MiXCR, storing one row per CDR3 protein. The data contain roughly 56,000 distinct CDR3 sequences, about an eighth of them singletons. The sample was PBMCs. The receptor source for this set is a man aged 55 to 70 in good health. The CDR3 runs from the conserved cysteine through the conserved F or W. The D gene is left open where the match is weak. Size is stated for part of the rows, as once, few or many counts, or as a class when the clone is expanded.

J: TRBJ1-6; D: -; V: TRBV20-1; size: many; DNA: TGCAGTGCTAGAGATCAGGGGTATAATTCACCCCTCCACTTT; CDR3: CSARDQGYNSPLHF
J: TRBJ1-2; D: -; V: TRBV6-6; size: many; DNA: TGTGCCAGCAGTTACGAAAGACAGGCAGTGAATGGCTACACCTTC; CDR3: CASSYERQAVNGYTF
J: TRBJ2-5; D: -; V: TRBV7-9; size: -; DNA: TGTGCCAGCAGCCAACGCGCCCAAGAGACCCAGTACTTC; CDR3: CASSQRAQETQYF
J: TRBJ2-5; D: -; V: TRBV20-1; size: -; DNA: TGCAGTGCTAGTAACATGGGTGCAGAGACCCAGTACTTC; CDR3: CSASNMGAETQYF
J: TRBJ1-3; D: -; V: TRBV12-3/TRBV12-4; size: many; DNA: TGTGCCAGCAGCCAGCTAGGAGGCGCTGGAAACACCATATATTTT; CDR3: CASSQLGGAGNTIYF
J: TRBJ2-1; D: -; V: TRBV10-1; size: many; DNA: TGCGCCAGCAGTAACAATAGGGGCAATGAGCAGTTCTTC; CDR3: CASSNNRGNEQFF
J: TRBJ2-1; D: TRBD1; V: TRBV3-1; size: few; DNA: TGTGCCAGCAGTCGGGGACAGGGGAGGTACAATGAGCAGTTCTTC; CDR3: CASSRGQGRYNEQFF
J: TRBJ2-1; D: TRBD2; V: TRBV6-5; size: -; DNA: TGTGCCAGCAGGCACCTTGCTAGCGGGGGGTCCAATGAGCAGTTCTTC; CDR3: CASRHLASGGSNEQFF
J: TRBJ2-3; D: TRBD1; V: TRBV4-3; size: many; DNA: TGCGCCAGCAGCCGAGCCCCAGACAGGGCGGTTGGAGATACGCAGTATTTT; CDR3: CASSRAPDRAVGDTQYF
J: TRBJ1-2; D: TRBD1; V: TRBV12-3/TRBV12-4; size: many; DNA: TGTGTCAGCAGCCGACCGGGACAGAGTGGCTACACCTTC; CDR3: CVSSRPGQSGYTF
J: TRBJ1-2; D: -; V: TRBV3-1; size: many; DNA: TGTGCCAGCAGCCTAAGCGGTGGGGGGCGCTCCTATGGCTACACCTTC; CDR3: CASSLSGGGRSYGYTF
J: TRBJ2-1; D: -; V: TRBV12-3/TRBV12-4; size: many; DNA: TGTGCCAGCAACCGACAGGTTAAGGAGCAGTTCTTC; CDR3: CASNRQVKEQFF
J: TRBJ1-6; D: -; V: TRBV11-2; size: many; DNA: TGTGCCAGCAGCCCACAGGGAGAGGGCTCACCCCTCCACTTT; CDR3: CASSPQGEGSPLHF
J: TRBJ1-5; D: -; V: TRBV20-1; size: many; DNA: TGCAGTGCTAGAGATAGCGAGCAGGGAGGGGGTCAGCCCCAGCATTTT; CDR3: CSARDSEQGGGQPQHF
J: TRBJ2-7; D: TRBD1; V: TRBV20-1; size: many; DNA: TGCAGTGCTAGTGGGCAGGGGGCTTACGAGCAGTACTTC; CDR3: CSASGQGAYEQYF
J: TRBJ2-7; D: TRBD1; V: TRBV10-2; size: -; DNA: TGCGCCAACAGCGGCGGACAGGGAAGAAGTGCCGAGCAGTACTTC; CDR3: CANSGGQGRSAEQYF
J: TRBJ2-1; D: TRBD1; V: TRBV9; size: many; DNA: TGTGCCAGCAGCGTCGGGACAGGGCTAAATGAGCAGTTCTTC; CDR3: CASSVGTGLNEQFF
J: TRBJ1-5; D: TRBD1; V: TRBV12-3/TRBV12-4; size: many; DNA: TGTGCCAGCAGTCCCGGGACAGGGGGCTGGCAGCCCCAGCATTTT; CDR3: CASSPGTGGWQPQHF
J: TRBJ2-1; D: TRBD1; V: TRBV20-1; size: -; DNA: TGCAGTGCGCTCAGGGGGCGGGGTGGAGGGCAGTTCTTC; CDR3: CSALRGRGGGQFF
J: TRBJ1-2; D: -; V: TRBV29-1; size: -; DNA: TGCAGCGTCGGACAGTCTAACTATGGCTACACCTTC; CDR3: CSVGQSNYGYTF
J: TRBJ1-5; D: -; V: TRBV19; size: -; DNA: TGTGCCAGTAGTGTAGGACAGTGGTATCAGCCCCAGCATTTT; CDR3: CASSVGQWYQPQHF
J: TRBJ2-5; D: TRBD2; V: TRBV20-1; size: many; DNA: TGCAGTGCTACCCCTGCTAGCGGGGTCCAAGAGACCCAGTACTTC; CDR3: CSATPASGVQETQYF
J: TRBJ2-7; D: -; V: TRBV7-6; size: many; DNA: TGTGCCAGCAGCCAAGAGCAGGGTAGCTCCTACGAGCAGTACTTC; CDR3: CASSQEQGSSYEQYF
J: TRBJ2-7; D: -; V: TRBV5-1; size: many; DNA: TGCGCCAGCAGCCGAGACAGATTCTGGTACTTC; CDR3: CASSRDRFWYF
J: TRBJ2-7; D: TRBD1; V: TRBV5-1; size: many; DNA: TGCGCCAGCAGCCTCGGGACAGCTACCTACGAGCAGTACTTC; CDR3: CASSLGTATYEQYF
J: TRBJ1-5; D: -; V: TRBV12-3/TRBV12-4; size: many; DNA: TGTGCCAGCAGTTTACACAGGGGCAATCAGCCCCAGCATTTT; CDR3: CASSLHRGNQPQHF
J: TRBJ1-5; D: TRBD1; V: TRBV20-1; size: many; DNA: TGCAGTGCTAGGGACAGGGGAGGAATTCAGCCCCAGCATTTT; CDR3: CSARDRGGIQPQHF
J: TRBJ2-7; D: TRBD1; V: TRBV5-1; size: -; DNA: TGCGCCACCTCCGGGGACAGGGGCTACGAGCAGTACTTC; CDR3: CATSGDRGYEQYF
J: TRBJ2-7; D: -; V: TRBV5-1; size: medium-sized; DNA: TGCGCCAGCAGCCTCAGACAGGAGGACTACGAGCAGTACTTC; CDR3: CASSLRQEDYEQYF
J: TRBJ2-1; D: TRBD1; V: TRBV12-3/TRBV12-4; size: many; DNA: TGTGCCAGCAGTTCGCCAGGGACAGGGTTGATCTTC; CDR3: CASSSPGTGLIF
J: TRBJ2-1; D: TRBD1; V: TRBV27; size: many; DNA: TGTGCCAGCAGTTTCGACAGGGCGGGTGAGCAGTTCTTC; CDR3: CASSFDRAGEQFF
J: TRBJ1-1; D: -; V: TRBV19; size: few; DNA: TGTGCCAGTAGTGCCACCGGGACCGATTTCGGGGCTTTCTTT; CDR3: CASSATGTDFGAFF
J: TRBJ2-1; D: TRBD2; V: TRBV13; size: many; DNA: TGTGCCAGCAGCTTAGGCACACTAGCGGGGTACAATGAGCAGTTCTTC; CDR3: CASSLGTLAGYNEQFF
J: TRBJ2-3; D: TRBD2; V: TRBV5-1; size: many; DNA: TGCGCCAGCAGCCCGGGGCGGGGGGGACCCCTCTCGAGCACAGATACGCAGTATTTT; CDR3: CASSPGRGGPLSSTDTQYF
J: TRBJ2-3; D: TRBD1; V: TRBV6-1; size: few; DNA: TGTGCCAGCAACTTACAGGGGCCCTCAGATACGCAGTATTTT; CDR3: CASNLQGPSDTQYF
J: TRBJ2-1; D: -; V: TRBV5-1; size: many; DNA: TGCGCCAGCAGCTCCGACGGGGGAGCCTCCTACAATGAGCAGTTCTTC; CDR3: CASSSDGGASYNEQFF
J: TRBJ2-2; D: -; V: TRBV5-1; size: many; DNA: TGCGCCAGCAGCCGGGACGGACAAAACACCGGGGAGCTGTTTTTT; CDR3: CASSRDGQNTGELFF
J: TRBJ2-7; D: -; V: TRBV6-5; size: -; DNA: TGTGCCAGCAGCCCCAGACAAACAGGTTACGAGCAGTACTTC; CDR3: CASSPRQTGYEQYF
J: TRBJ1-2; D: -; V: TRBV6-2/TRBV6-3; size: many; DNA: TGTGCCAGCAGGGAGGGCCTCTATGGCTACACCTTC; CDR3: CASREGLYGYTF
J: TRBJ1-5; D: -; V: TRBV20-1; size: many; DNA: TGCAGTGCCGTCGCCCGCCGAGGCAATCAGCCCCAGCATTTT; CDR3: CSAVARRGNQPQHF
J: TRBJ2-7; D: -; V: TRBV7-2; size: -; DNA: TGTGCCAGCAGGTTAGGCGGTGCGGGCAGTAGCTCCTACGAGCAGTACTTC; CDR3: CASRLGGAGSSSYEQYF
J: TRBJ1-4; D: -; V: TRBV6-5; size: many; DNA: TGTGCCAGCAGGGGACTGCCTGCAACTAATGAAAAACTGTTTTTT; CDR3: CASRGLPATNEKLFF
J: TRBJ2-5; D: -; V: TRBV7-2; size: many; DNA: TGTGCCAGCAGTCGGGCCATGCTTATCCTTGACCTTCAAGAGACCCAGTACTTC; CDR3: CASSRAMLILDLQETQYF
J: TRBJ1-1; D: TRBD1; V: TRBV20-1; size: many; DNA: TGCAGTGCACGTCCCGGGACAGAAATGAACACTGAAGCTTTCTTT; CDR3: CSARPGTEMNTEAFF